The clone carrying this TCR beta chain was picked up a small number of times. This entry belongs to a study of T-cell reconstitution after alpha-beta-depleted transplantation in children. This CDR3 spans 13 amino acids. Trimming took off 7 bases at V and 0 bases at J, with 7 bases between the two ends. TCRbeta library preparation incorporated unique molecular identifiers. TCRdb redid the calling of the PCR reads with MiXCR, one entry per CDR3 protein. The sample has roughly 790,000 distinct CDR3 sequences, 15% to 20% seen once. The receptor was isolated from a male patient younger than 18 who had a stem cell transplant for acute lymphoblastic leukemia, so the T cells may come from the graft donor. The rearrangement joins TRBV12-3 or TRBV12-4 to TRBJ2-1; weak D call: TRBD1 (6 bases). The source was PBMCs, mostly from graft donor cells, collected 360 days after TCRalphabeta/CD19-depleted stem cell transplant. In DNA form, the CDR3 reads TGTGCCAGCATAGGGGGCTCCTACAATGAGCAGTTCTTC. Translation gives CASIGGSYNEQFF.